These 11 T cell receptor beta chains were all obtained from the same sample, sequenced in a study of T cells after yellow fever vaccination. TCRdb reanalysed the 5' RACE reads using MiXCR and keeps one entry per CDR3 protein. Of around 530,000 distinct CDR3 sequences listed, around 16% were seen once; the top ten hold roughly 17%. The specimen was PBMCs, collected 5 days after the first yellow fever vaccination. The receptors were gathered from a man between 18 and 35 years old who received the YFV17D yellow fever vaccine.

This clonotype was counted a few times. The chain has TRBV20-1 and TRBJ1-6, with D hard to call. Trimming shortened V by 2 bases and J by 2 bases, and 10 bases separated the two germline ends. Germline V gene data show CDR1 as DFQATT and CDR2 as SNEGSKA (reference sequence). This CDR3 is built from 15 residues. Here the CDR3 reads CSARLQVAYNSPLHF. The CDR3 nucleotides are TGCAGTGCTAGACTCCAGGTTGCCTATAATTCACCCCTCCACTTT.

This chain links TRBV6-2 or TRBV6-3 with TRBJ1-1, with 8 bases aligning to TRBD1. CDR1 is MNHEY, CDR2 SVGEGT, per germline. V lost 2 bases and J lost 4; bases outside the gene matches: 9. The CDR3 has 16 amino acids. CDR3 amino acids: CASSYGQGFLSTEAFF. The CDR3 bases are TGTGCCAGCAGTTACGGACAGGGTTTTTTGTCCACTGAAGCTTTCTTT.

The table lists this clonotype with a few counts. The V call is TRBV7-9, the J call TRBJ1-1, with a possible D match to TRBD1 (6 bases). Trimming shortened V by 8 bases and J by 7 bases, and 17 bases separated the two germline ends. The CDR3 extends over 13 amino acids. Germline assignment: CDR1 SEHNR and CDR2 FQNEAQ (reference sequence). The CDR3 spells CASEGGFGREAFF. In DNA, the CDR3 is TGTGCCAGCGAAGGGGGGTTCGGTCGTGAAGCTTTCTTT.

In its sample, this clonotype was seen a few times. The chain employs TRBV11-2 and TRBJ1-2; 12 nucleotides agree with TRBD1. V lost 4 bases, J lost 4 bases, and 16 bases stayed unmatched. Germline V gene data show CDR1 as SGHAT and CDR2 as FQNNGV. CDR3 length: 19 residues. The CDR3 here is CASSSLMNPGTGGAYGYTF. CDR3 DNA: TGTGCCAGCAGCTCTCTAATGAACCCCGGGACAGGGGGCGCCTATGGCTACACCTTC.

This clonotype has only a few counts. V and J are TRBV7-6 and TRBJ2-1, with 12 bases lining up with TRBD2. The CDR3 is 15 residues long. Germline CDR1 SGHVS, CDR2 FNYEAQ. V trimming: 5 bases; J trimming: 6 bases; junction bases outside the gene matches: 5. DNA for the CDR3: TGTGCCAGCAGCCCCACGACTAGCGGGGGCAATGAGCAGTTCTTC. Translating it yields CASSPTTSGGNEQFF. The full variable domain, rest sourced from reference TRBV7-6 and TRBJ2-1, is GAGVSQSPRYKVTKRGQDVALRCDPISGHVSLYWYRQALGQGPEFLTYFNYEAQQDKSGLPNDRFSAERPEGSISTLTIQRTEQRDSAMYRCASSPTTSGGNEQFFGPGTRLTVL.

V and J are TRBV3-1 and TRBJ1-1; 9 nucleotides agree with TRBD1. Germline lookup yields CDR1 LGHDT and CDR2 YNNKEL (reference sequence). The V and J ends lost 5 bases and 4 bases, in that order; junction bases with no gene match: 8. The CDR3 sequence is 15 residues long. In DNA form, the CDR3 reads TGTGCCAGCAGCATCGGGACAGGGCCGGGCACTGAAGCTTTCTTT. Protein: CASSIGTGPGTEAFF.

This clonotype has more than one count but fewer than ten. V and J are TRBV7-8 and TRBJ1-2, with 8 bases that match TRBD1. This CDR3 has 16 amino acids. V dropped 4 bases and J dropped 6; count of bases not matched to a gene: 13. CDR1 is SGHVS and CDR2 is FQNEAQ in the germline V gene. This CDR3 is CASSSPPDRAGDGYTF. CDR3 bases: TGTGCCAGCAGCTCGCCACCGGACAGGGCGGGCGATGGCTACACCTTC.

This clonotype was observed a handful of times. The rearrangement uses TRBV4-3 and TRBJ1-5; D remains ambiguous. Germline V lookup: CDR1 LGHNA, CDR2 YSLEER. V was trimmed by 1 base and J by 6 bases, leaving 7 bases between them. This CDR3 contains 13 residues. The CDR3 DNA reads TGCGCCAGCAGCCAAGCGATTCGTCAGCCCCAGCATTTT. It yields the protein CASSQAIRQPQHF.

This rearrangement joins TRBV18 to TRBJ1-1, with unresolved D. V lost 0 bases and J lost 4, with 9 bases in between. The length of the CDR3 is 14 residues. The germline V gene has CDR1 KGHSH and CDR2 LQKENI. DNA of the CDR3: TGTGCCAGCTCACCACCATCATCGTCCACTGAAGCTTTCTTT. It specifies CASSPPSSSTEAFF.

This clonotype was seen many times. The chain recombines TRBV7-8 with TRBJ2-1; 9 nucleotides line up with TRBD2. The CDR3 contains 16 residues. CDR1 is SGHVS, CDR2 FQNEAQ, per germline. Unmatched junction bases numbered 10, after V lost 5 bases and J lost 5 bases. The CDR3, as DNA: TGTGCCAGCAGCCGAAGACCGGGACTAGCCGACAATGAGCAGTTCTTC. This translates into CASSRRPGLADNEQFF.

This clonotype showed up just a few times. This sequence joins TRBV20-1 and TRBJ1-2; D is possibly TRBD1 (6 bases). CDR1 DFQATT and CDR2 SNEGSKA come from the germline V gene (reference sequence). V dropped 6 bases and J dropped 7 bases, with 21 bases sitting between them. The CDR3 totals 14 residues. The CDR3 DNA reads TGCAGTGCCGACAATTCGAGGGGGGAAAGTGGCTACACCTTC. Translating gives CSADNSRGESGYTF.